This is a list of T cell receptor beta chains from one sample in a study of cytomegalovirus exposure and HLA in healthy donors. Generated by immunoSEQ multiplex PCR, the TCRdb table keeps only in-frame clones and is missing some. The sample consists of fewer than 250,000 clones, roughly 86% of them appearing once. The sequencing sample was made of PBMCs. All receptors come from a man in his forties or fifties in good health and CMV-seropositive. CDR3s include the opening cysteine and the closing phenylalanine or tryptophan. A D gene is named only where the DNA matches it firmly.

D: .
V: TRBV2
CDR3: CASKLGEENTIYF

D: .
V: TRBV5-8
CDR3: CASSRGAASSYEQYF

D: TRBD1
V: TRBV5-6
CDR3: CASSLGQGAIYEQYF

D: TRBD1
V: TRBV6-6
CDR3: CASIQGDGNQPQHF

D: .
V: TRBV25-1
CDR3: CASSEGGGTYNEQFF

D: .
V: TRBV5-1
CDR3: CASSGMGGSGNTIYF

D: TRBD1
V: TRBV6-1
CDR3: CATRTGEGYGYTF

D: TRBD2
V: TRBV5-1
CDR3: CASSSGLAGGTSGELFF

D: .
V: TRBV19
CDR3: CASSRWDTQGEKLFF

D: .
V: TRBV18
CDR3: CASSQDRSNQPQHF

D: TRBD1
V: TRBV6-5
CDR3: CASSYEGTGACGYTF

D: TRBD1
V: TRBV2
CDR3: CASSLRGPHSGNTIYF

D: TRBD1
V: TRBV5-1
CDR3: CASSSGTGGNEQFF

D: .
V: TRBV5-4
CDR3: CASSLGTGTNGYTF

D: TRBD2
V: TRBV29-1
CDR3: CSVRSGRADTQYF

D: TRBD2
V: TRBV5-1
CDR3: CASSLVLAGGAGELFF

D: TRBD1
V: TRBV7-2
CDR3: CASSLPPAGGGYTF

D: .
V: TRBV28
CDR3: CASKREGHLGPLHF

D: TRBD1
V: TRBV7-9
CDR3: CASSSGQSATNEKLFF

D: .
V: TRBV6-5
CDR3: CASSYSGPGSYEQYF

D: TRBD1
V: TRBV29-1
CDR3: CSVGDRRGDQPQHF

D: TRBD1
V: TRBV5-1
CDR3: CASSFGQGRDEKLFF

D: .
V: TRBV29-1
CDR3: CSVGPGGRRGTEAFF

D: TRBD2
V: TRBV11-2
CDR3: CASSPWAGGTGANVLTF

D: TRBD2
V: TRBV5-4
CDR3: CASSPGRGLADYEQYF

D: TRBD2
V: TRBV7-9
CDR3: CASSLPFRLAGTQETQYF

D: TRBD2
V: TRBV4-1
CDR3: CASSYPGTSGSTDTQYF

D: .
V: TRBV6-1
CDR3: CASTESQETQYF

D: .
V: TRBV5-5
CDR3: CASSLGNRDSYEQYF

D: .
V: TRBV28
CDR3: CASSLWGGTNTEAFF

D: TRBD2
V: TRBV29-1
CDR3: CSVSREAASTDTQYF

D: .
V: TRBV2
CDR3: CASRGGPGGNTIYF

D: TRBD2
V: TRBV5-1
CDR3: CASSLLPSGSTGELFF

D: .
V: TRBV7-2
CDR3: CASPPRSGIGANVLTF

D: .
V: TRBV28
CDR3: CASSFFRGTEAFF

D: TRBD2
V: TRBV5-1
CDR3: CASSLSSGNEQYF

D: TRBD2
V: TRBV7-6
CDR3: CASSLGTSGVQTQYF

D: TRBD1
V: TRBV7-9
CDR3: CASSPGTGDTGELFF

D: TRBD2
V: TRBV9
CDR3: CASSGGLAGGNEQFF

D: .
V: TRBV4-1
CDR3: CASSQDPGYGYTF

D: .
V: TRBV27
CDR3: CASSLRSTDTQYF

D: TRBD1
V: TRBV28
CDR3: CASSLVGTGQSSNYGYTF

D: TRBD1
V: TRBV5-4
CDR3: CASSPGTGVYGYTF

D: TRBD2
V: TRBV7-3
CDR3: CASSHKTSGKDTQYF

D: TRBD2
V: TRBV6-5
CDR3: CASSYRGGYEQYF

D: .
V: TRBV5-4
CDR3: CASSLGGSTDTQYF

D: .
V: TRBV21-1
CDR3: CASSKDKDTFSTDTQYF

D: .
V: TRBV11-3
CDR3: CASSLGPESADTQYF

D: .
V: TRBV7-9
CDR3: CATGGPYEQYF

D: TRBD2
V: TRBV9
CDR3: CASSVAGGPDTQYF

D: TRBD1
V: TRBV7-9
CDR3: CASSGTGGGYGYTF

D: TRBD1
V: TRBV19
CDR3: CASKQGQPNEQFF

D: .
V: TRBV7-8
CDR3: CASSSGQKETQYF

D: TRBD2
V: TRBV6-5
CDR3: CASSYSSGTTGELFF

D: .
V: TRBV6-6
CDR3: CASSYDRLVGQYF

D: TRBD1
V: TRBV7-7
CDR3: CASSKDRARSGELFF

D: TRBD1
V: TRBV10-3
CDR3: CAISESTGLGGEQYF

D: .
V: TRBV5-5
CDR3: CASTLGSPRYNEQFF